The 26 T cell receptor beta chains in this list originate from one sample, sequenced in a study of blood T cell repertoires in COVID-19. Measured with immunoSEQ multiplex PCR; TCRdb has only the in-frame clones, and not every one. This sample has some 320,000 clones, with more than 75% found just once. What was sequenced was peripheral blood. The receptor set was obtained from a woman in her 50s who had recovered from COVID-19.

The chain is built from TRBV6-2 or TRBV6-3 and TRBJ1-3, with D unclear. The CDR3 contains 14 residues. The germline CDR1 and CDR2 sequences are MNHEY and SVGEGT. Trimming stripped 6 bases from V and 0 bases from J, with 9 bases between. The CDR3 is CASSAGFSGNTIYF. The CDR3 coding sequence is TGTGCCAGCAGCGCGGGATTCTCTGGAAACACCATATATTTT.

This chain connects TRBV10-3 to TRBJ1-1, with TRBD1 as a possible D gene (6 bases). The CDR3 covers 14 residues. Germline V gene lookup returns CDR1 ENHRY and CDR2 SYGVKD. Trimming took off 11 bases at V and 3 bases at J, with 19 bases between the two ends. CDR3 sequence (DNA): TGTGCCTCAAGGACAGCATCGGCGCACACTGAAGCTTTCTTT. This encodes CASRTASAHTEAFF.

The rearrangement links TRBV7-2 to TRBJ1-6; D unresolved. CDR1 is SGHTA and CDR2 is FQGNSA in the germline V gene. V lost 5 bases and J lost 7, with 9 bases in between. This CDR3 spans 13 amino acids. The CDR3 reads CASSVKLNSPLHF. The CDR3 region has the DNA TGTGCCAGCAGCGTCAAGCTAAATTCACCCCTCCACTTT.

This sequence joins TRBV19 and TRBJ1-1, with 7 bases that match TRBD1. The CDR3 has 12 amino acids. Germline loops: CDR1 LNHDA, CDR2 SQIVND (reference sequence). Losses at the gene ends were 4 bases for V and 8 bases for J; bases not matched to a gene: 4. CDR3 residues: CASSTGTAEAFF. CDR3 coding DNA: TGTGCCAGTAGTACCGGGACAGCAGAAGCTTTCTTT.

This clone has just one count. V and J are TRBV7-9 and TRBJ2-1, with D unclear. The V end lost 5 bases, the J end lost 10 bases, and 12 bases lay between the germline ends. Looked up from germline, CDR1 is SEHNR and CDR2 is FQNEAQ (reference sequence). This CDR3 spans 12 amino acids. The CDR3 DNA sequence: TGTGCCAGCAGCCCGCGGTTTGGAGAGCAGTTCTTC. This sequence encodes CASSPRFGEQFF.

CDR3 amino acids: CASSLEGGSLYGYTF. CDR3 DNA sequence: TGTGCCAGCAGCTTAGAAGGGGGCAGCCTCTATGGCTACACCTTC. The chain joins TRBV11-2 to TRBJ1-2, with 7 nucleotides matching TRBD1. This CDR3 contains 15 residues. The V segment lost 0 bases and the J segment 4 bases; nucleotides outside the gene matches: 5. The V gene's germline CDR1 is SGHAT and CDR2 FQNNGV.

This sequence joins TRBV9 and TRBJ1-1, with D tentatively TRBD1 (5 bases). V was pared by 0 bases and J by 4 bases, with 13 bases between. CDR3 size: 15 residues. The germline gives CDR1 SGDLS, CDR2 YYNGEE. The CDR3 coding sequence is TGTGCCAGCAGCGTAGATCCCCGGGGGATCACTGAAGCTTTCTTT. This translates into CASSVDPRGITEAFF.

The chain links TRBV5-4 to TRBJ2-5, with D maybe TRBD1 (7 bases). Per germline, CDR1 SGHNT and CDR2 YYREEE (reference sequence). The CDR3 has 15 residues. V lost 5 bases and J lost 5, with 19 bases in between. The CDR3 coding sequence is TGTGCCAGCAGAAGTGGAGGGGGCGCTTGGGAGACCCAGTACTTC. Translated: CASRSGGGAWETQYF.

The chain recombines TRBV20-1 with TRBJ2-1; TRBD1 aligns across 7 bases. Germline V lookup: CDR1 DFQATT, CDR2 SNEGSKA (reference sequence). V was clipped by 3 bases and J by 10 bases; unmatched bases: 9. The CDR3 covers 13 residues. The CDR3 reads CSASGHRGEEQFF. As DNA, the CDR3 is TGCAGTGCTAGTGGCCACAGGGGAGAAGAGCAGTTCTTC.

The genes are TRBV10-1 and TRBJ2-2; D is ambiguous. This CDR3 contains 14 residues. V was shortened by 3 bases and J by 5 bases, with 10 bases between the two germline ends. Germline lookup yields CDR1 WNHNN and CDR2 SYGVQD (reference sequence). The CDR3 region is CASSEGGMTGELFF. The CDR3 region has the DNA TGCGCCAGCAGTGAAGGCGGAATGACCGGGGAGCTGTTTTTT.

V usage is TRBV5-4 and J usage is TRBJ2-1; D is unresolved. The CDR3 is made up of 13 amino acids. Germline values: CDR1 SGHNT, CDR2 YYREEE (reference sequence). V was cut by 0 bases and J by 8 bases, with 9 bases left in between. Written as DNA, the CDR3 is TGTGCCAGCAGCTTGGTGGAGTCCGATGAGCAGTTCTTC. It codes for CASSLVESDEQFF.

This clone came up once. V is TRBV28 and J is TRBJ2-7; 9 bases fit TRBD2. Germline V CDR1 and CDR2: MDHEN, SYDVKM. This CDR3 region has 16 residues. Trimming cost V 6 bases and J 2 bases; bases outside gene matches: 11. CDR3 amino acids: CASSLYGLAKTYEQYF. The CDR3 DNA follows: TGTGCCAGCAGCCTTTATGGACTAGCGAAAACCTACGAGCAGTACTTC.

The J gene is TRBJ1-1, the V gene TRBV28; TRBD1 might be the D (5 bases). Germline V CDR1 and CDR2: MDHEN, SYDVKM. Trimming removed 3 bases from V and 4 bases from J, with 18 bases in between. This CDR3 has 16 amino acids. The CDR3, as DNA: TGTGCCAGCAGTTTCTCAGGGCGACCTGGCGCCACTGAAGCTTTCTTT. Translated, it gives CASSFSGRPGATEAFF. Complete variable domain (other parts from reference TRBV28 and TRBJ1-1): DVKVTQSSRYLVKRTGEKVFLECVQDMDHENMFWYRQDPGLGLRLIYFSYDVKMKEKGDIPEGYSVSREKKERFSLILESASTNQTSMYLCASSFSGRPGATEAFFGQGTRLTVV.

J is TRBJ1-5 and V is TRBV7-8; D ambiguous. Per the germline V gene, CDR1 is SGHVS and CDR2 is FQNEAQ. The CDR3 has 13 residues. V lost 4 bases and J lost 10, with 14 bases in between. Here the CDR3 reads CASSYGVSNPQHF. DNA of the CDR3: TGTGCCAGCAGCTACGGGGTGTCCAATCCCCAGCATTTT.

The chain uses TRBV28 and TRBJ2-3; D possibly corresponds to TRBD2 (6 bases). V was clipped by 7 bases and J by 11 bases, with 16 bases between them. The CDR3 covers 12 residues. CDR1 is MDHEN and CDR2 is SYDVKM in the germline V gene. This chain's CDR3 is CASTRTDYLQYF. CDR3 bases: TGTGCCAGCACTCGGACGGACTACTTGCAGTATTTT. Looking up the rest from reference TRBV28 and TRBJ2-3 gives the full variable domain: DVKVTQSSRYLVKRTGEKVFLECVQDMDHENMFWYRQDPGLGLRLIYFSYDVKMKEKGDIPEGYSVSREKKERFSLILESASTNQTSMYLCASTRTDYLQYFGPGTRLTVL.

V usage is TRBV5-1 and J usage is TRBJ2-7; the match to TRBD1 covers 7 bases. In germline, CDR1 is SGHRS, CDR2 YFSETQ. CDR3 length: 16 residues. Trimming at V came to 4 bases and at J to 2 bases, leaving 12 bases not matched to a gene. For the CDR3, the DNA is TGCGCCAGCAGCCCCCGGATGGGACAGTCAACCTACGAGCAGTACTTC. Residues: CASSPRMGQSTYEQYF. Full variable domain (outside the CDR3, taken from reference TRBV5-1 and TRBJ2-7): KAGVTQTPRYLIKTRGQQVTLSCSPISGHRSVSWYQQTPGQGLQFLFEYFSETQRNKGNFPGRFSGRQFSNSRSEMNVSTLELGDSALYLCASSPRMGQSTYEQYFGPGTRLTVT.

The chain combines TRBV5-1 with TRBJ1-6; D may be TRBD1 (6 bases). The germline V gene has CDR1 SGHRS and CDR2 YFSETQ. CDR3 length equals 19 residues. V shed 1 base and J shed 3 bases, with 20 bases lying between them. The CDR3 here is CASSLRTLQGSNYNSPLHF. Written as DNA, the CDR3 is TGCGCCAGCAGCTTGCGAACCTTACAGGGTAGCAACTATAATTCACCCCTCCACTTT.

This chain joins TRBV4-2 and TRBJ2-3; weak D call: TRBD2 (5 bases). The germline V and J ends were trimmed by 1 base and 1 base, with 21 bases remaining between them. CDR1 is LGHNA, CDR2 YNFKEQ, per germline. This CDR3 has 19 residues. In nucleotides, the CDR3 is TGTGCCAGCAGCCAAGGGGCCGGTCCTGTGGGGAGCGGCACAGATACGCAGTATTTT. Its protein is CASSQGAGPVGSGTDTQYF.

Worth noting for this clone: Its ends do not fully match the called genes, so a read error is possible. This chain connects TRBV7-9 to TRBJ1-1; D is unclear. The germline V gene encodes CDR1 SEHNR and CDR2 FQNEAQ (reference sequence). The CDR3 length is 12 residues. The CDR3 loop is CASSLEFAAPDF. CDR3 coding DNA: TGTGCCAGCAGCTTAGAATTCGCGGCCCCGGATTTT.

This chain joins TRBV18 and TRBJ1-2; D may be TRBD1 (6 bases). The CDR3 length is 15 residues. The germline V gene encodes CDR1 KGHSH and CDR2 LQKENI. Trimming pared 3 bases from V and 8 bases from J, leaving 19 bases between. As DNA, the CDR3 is TGTGCCAGCTCACCCCCAGTGGGGGCGGCTGGGGGCTACACCTTC. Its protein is CASSPPVGAAGGYTF.

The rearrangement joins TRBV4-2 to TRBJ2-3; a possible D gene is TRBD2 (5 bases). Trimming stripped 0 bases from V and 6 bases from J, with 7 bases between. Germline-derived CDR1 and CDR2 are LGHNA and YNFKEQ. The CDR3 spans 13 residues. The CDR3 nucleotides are TGTGCCAGCAGCCAAGAGTCGGGGGATACGCAGTATTTT. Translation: CASSQESGDTQYF.

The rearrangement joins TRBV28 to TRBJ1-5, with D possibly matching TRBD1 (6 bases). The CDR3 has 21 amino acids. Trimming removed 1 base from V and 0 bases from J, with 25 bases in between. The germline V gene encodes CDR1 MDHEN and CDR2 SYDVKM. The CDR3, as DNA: TGTGCCAGCAGTTTATATCTGGGACGCGGGGGACATGTCTATAGCAATCAGCCCCAGCATTTT. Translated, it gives CASSLYLGRGGHVYSNQPQHF.

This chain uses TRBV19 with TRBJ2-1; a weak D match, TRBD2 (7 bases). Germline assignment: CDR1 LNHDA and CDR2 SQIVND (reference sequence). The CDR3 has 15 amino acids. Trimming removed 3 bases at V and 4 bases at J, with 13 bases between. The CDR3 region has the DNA TGTGCCAGTAGTATCTCTAGGGGGGGTTACAATGAGCAGTTCTTC. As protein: CASSISRGGYNEQFF.

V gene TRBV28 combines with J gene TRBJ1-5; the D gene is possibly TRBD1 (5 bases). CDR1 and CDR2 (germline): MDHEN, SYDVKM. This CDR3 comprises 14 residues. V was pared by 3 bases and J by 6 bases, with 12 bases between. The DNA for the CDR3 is TGTGCCAGCAGTTTGGTCCAGGGAGGTCAGCCCCAGCATTTT. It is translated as CASSLVQGGQPQHF.

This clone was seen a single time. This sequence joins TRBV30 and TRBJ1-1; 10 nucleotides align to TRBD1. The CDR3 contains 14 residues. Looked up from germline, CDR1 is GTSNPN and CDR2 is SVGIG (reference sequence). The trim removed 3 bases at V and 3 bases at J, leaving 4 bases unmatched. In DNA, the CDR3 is TGTGCCTGGAGGGCGACAGGGGGCCACACTGAAGCTTTCTTT. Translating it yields CAWRATGGHTEAFF.

The CDR3 bases are TGTGCCAGCAGCGTCGCCGGGACTAGCGACGCGCAGTATTTT. Its translation is CASSVAGTSDAQYF. This chain links TRBV9 with TRBJ2-3; TRBD2 aligns across 10 bases. Germline V gives CDR1 SGDLS, CDR2 YYNGEE. Trimming at V came to 2 bases and at J to 10 bases, leaving 7 bases not matched to a gene. This CDR3 is 14 amino acids long.